The subject of this entry is one T cell receptor (beta chain). Antigen unknown. Using 200 ng DNA, some 30,000 T cell genomes, the sorted-subset replicate PCRs were run. TCRdb keeps only in-frame clones here, not all; method: immunoSEQ multiplex PCR. The sample has millions of clones, over 85% seen once; the top ten hold over 0.12%. This entry belongs to a study of shared clonotypes between healthy human individuals. Findings and limits, study-wide: Sampling used blood alone; tissue repertoires probably differ. Measured sharing among donors was expected to vary with sequencing depth.

The CDR3 loop spans 14 amino acids. Looked up from germline, CDR1 is WSHSY and CDR2 is SAAADI. V was shortened by 3 bases and J by 3 bases, with 12 bases between the two germline ends. Donors, healthy HIV-negative adults, lacked recent acute infections or vaccinations. The chain is built from TRBV10-2 and TRBJ2-7, with no clear D. Sequenced sample: naive CD4+ T cells sorted from blood. Subset given: CD45RA+ positively selected. This clonotype originated in a man younger than 35 in good health. The CDR3 loop is CASSEDAWSYEQYF. CDR3 in DNA: TGCGCCAGCAGTGAAGATGCATGGAGCTACGAGCAGTACTTC.